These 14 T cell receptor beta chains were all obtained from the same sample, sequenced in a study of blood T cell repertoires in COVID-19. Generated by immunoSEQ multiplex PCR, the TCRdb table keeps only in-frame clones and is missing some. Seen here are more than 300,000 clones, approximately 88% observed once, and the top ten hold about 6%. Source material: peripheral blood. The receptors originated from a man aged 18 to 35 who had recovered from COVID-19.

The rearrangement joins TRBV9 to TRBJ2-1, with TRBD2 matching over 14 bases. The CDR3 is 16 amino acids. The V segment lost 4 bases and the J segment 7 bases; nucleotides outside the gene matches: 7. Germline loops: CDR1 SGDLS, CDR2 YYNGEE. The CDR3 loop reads CASSPKTSGRDNEQFF. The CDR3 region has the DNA TGTGCCAGCAGCCCTAAGACTAGCGGGAGGGATAATGAGCAGTTCTTC. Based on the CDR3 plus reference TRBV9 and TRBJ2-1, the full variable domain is DSGVTQTPKHLITATGQRVTLRCSPRSGDLSVYWYQQSLDQGLQFLIQYYNGEERAKGNILERFSAQQFPDLHSELNLSSLELGDSALYFCASSPKTSGRDNEQFFGPGTRLTVL.

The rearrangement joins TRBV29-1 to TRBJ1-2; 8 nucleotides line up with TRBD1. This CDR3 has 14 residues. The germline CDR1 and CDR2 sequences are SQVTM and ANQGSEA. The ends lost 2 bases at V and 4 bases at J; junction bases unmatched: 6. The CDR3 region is CSVESWDRTYGYTF. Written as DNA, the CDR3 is TGCAGCGTTGAATCATGGGACAGGACCTATGGCTACACCTTC.

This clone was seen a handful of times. This CDR3 is CASSQDGRVGALRTEAFF. For the CDR3, the DNA is TGCGCCAGCAGCCAAGATGGGCGCGTGGGGGCCTTGCGGACTGAAGCTTTCTTT. The V call is TRBV4-3, the J call TRBJ1-1, with D possibly matching TRBD1 (6 bases). The CDR3 extends over 18 amino acids. Between the trimmed V and J ends, which lost 0 bases and 5 bases, there was a span of 22 bases. Germline V lookup: CDR1 LGHNA, CDR2 YSLEER.

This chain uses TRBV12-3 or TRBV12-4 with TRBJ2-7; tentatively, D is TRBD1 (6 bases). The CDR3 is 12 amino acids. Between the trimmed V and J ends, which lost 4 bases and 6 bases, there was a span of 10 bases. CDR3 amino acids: CASSSQGSEQYF. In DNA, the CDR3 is TGTGCCAGCAGTTCACAGGGATCCGAGCAGTACTTC.

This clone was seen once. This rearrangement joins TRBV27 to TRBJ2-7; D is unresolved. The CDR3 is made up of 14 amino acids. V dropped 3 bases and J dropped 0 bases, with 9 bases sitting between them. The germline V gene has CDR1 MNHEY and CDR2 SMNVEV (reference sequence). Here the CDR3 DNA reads TGTGCCAGCAGTTTGGGCATTCACTCCTACGAGCAGTACTTC. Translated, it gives CASSLGIHSYEQYF.

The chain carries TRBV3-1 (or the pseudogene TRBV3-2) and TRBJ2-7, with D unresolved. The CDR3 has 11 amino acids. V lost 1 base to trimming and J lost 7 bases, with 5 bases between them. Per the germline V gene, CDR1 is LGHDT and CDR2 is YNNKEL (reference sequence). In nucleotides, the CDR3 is TGTGCCAGCAGCCAAGGCGGTGAGCAGTACTTC. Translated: CASSQGGEQYF.

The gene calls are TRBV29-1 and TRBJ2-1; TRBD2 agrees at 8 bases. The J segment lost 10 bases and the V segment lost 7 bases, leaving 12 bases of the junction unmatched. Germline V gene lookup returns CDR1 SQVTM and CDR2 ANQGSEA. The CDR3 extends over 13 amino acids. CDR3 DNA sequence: TGCAGCGGAGAGCGGGGGATGGGAAACGAGCAGTTCTTC. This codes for CSGERGMGNEQFF.

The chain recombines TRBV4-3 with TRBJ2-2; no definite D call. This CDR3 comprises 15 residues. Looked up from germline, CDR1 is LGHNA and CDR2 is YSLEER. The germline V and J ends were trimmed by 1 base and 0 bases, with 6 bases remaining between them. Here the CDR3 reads CASSQGASNTGELFF. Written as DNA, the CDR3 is TGCGCCAGCAGCCAAGGGGCATCGAACACCGGGGAGCTGTTTTTT.

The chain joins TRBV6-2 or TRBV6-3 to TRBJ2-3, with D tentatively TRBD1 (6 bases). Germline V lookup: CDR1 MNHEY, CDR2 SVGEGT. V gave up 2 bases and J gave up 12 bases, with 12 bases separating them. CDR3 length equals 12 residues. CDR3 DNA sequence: TGTGCCAGCAGTTACCCGTGGGGGCTACAGTATTTT. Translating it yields CASSYPWGLQYF.

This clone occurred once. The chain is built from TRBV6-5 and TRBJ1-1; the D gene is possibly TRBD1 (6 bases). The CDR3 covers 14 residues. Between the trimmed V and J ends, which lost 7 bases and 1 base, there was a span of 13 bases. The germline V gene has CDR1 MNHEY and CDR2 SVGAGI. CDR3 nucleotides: TGTGCCAGCACCACTCAACAGGGGAACACTGAAGCTTTCTTT. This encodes CASTTQQGNTEAFF.

CDR3 DNA sequence: TGTGCCAGCAGCCTTCGGACAGGAACGAACACTGAAGCTTTCTTT. Amino acid sequence: CASSLRTGTNTEAFF. The chain recombines TRBV5-4 with TRBJ1-1, with 7 bases fitting TRBD1. CDR3 length: 15 residues. V shed 4 bases and J 1 base; nucleotides not matched to a gene: 7. Per the germline V gene, CDR1 is SGHNT and CDR2 is YYREEE (reference sequence).

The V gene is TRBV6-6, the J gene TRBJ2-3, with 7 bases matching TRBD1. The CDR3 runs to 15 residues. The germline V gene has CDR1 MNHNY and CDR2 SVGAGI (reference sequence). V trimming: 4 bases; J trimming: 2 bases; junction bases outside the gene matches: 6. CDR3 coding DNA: TGTGCCAGCAGTTCCCGGACAGGTTCCACAGATACGCAGTATTTT. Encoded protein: CASSSRTGSTDTQYF.

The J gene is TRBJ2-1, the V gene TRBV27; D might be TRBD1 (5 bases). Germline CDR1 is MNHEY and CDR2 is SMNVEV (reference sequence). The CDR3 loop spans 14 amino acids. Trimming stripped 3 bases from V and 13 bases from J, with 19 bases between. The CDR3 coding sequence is TGTGCCAGCAGTTTCCAGCTCGACAGTCCGAGTCAGTTCTTC. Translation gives CASSFQLDSPSQFF.

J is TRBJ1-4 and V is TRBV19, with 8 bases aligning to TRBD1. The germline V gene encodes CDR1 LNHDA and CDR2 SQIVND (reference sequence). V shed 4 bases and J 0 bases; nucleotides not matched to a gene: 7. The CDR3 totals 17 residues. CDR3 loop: CASSRTGKAATNEKLFF. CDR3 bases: TGTGCCAGTAGTAGGACAGGGAAAGCTGCAACTAATGAAAAACTGTTTTTT.